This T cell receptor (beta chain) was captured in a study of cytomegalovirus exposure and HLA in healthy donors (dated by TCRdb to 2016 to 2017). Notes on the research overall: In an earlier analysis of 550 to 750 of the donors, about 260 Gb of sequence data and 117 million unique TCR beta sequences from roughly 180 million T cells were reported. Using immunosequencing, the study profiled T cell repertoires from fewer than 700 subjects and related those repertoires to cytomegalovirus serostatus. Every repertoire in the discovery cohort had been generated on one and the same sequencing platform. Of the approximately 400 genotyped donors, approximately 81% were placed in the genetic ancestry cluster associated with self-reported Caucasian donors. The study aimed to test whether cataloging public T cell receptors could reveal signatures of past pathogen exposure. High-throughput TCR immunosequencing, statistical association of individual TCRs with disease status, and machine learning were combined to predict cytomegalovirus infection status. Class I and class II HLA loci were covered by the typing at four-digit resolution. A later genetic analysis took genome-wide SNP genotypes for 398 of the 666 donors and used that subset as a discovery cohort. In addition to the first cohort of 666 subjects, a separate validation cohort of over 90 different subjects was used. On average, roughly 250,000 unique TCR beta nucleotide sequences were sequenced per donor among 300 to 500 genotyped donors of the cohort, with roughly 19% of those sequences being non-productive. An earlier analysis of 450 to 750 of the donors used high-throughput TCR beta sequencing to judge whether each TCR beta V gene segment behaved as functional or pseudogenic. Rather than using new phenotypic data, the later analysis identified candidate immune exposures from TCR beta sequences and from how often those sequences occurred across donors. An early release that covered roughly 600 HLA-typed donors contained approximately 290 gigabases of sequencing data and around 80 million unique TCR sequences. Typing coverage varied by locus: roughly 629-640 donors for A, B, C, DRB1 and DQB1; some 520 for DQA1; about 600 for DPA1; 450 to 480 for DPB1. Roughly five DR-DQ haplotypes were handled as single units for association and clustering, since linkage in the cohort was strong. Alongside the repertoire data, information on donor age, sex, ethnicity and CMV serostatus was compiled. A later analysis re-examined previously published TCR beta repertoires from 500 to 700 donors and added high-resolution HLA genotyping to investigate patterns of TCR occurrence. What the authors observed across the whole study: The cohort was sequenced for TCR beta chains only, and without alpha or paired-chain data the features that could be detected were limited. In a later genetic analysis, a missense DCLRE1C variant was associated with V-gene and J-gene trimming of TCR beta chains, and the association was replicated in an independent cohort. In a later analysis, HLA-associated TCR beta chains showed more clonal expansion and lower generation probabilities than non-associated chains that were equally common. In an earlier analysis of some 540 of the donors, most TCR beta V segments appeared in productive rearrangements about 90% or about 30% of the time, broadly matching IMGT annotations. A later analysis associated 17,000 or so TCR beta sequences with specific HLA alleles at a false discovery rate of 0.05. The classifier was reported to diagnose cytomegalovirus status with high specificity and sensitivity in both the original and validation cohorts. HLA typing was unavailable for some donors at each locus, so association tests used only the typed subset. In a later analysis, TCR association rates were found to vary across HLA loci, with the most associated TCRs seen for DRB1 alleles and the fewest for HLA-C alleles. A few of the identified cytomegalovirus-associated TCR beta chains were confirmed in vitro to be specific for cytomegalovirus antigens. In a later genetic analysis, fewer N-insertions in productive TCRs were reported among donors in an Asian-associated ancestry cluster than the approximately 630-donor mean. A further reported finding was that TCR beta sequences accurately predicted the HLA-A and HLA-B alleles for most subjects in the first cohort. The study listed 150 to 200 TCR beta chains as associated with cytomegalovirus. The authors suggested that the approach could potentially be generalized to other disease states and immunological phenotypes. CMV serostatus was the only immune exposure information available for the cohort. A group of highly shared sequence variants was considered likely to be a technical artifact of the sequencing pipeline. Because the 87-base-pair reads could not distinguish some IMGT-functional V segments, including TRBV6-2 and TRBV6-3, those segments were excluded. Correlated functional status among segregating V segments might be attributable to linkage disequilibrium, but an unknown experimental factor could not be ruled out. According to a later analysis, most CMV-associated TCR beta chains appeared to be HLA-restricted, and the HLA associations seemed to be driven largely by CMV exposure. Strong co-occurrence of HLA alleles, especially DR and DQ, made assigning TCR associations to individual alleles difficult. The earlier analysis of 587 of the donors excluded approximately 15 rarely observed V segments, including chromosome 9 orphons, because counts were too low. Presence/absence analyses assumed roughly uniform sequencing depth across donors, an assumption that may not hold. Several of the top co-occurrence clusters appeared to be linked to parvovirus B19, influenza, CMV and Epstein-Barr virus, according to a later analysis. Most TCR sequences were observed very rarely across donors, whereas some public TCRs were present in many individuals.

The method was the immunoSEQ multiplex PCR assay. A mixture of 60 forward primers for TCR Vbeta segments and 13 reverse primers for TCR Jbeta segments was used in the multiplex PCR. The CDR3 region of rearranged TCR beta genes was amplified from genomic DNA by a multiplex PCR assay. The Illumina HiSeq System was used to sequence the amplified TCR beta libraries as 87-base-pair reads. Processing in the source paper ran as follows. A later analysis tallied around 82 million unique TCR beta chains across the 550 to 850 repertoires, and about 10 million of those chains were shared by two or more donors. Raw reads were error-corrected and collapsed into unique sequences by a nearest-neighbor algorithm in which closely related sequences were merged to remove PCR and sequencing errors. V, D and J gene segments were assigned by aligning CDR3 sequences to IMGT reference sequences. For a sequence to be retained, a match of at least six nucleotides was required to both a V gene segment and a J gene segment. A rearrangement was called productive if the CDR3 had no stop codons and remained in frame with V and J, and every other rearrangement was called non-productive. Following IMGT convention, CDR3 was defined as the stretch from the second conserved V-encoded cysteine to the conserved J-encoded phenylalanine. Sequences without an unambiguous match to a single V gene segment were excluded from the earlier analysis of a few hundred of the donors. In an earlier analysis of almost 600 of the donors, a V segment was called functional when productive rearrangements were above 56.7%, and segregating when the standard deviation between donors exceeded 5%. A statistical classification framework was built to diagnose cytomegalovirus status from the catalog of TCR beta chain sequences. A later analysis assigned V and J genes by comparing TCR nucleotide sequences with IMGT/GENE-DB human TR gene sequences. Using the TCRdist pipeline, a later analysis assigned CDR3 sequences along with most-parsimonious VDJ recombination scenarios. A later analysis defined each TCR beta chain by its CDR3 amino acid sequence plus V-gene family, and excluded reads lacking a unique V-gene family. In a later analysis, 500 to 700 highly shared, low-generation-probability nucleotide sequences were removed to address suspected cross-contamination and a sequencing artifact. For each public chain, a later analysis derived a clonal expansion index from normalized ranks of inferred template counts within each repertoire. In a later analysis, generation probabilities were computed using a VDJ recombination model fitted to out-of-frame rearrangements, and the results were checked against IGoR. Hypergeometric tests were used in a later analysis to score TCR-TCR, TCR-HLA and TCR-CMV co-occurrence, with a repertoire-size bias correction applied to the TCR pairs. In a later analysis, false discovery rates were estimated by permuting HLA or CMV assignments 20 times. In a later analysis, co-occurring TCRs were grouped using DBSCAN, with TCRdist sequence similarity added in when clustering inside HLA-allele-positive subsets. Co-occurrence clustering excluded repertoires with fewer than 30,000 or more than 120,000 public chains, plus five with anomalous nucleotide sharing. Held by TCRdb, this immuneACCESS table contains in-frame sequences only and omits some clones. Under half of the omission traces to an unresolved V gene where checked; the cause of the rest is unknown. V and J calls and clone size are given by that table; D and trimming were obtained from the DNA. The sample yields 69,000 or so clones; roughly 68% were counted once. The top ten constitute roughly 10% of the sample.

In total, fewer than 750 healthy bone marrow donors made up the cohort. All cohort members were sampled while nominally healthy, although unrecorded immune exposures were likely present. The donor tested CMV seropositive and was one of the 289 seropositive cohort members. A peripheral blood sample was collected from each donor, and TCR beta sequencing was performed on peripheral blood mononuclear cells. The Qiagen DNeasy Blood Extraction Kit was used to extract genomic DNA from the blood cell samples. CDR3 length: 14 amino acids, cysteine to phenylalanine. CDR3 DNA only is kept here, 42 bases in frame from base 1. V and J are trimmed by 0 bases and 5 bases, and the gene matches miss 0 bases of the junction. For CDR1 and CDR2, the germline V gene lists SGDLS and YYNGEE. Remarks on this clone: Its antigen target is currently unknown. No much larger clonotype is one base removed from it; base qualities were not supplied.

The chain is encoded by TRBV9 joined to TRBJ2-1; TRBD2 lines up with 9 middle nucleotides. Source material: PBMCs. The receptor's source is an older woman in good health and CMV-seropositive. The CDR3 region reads CASSVGLADNEQFF. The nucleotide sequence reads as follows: TGTGCCAGCAGCGTAGGACTAGCGGACAATGAGCAGTTCTTC.